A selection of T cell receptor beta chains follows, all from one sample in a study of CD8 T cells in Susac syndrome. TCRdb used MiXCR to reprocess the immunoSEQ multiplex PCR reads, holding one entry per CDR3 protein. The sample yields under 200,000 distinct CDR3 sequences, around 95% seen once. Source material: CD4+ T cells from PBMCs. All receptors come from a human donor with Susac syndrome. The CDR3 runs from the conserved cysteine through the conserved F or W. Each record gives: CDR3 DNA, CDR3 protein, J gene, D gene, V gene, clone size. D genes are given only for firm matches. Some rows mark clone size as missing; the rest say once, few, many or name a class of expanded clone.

TGTGCCAGCAGCCAAGATGAGGGGCCCCTGGACTTC,CASSQDEGPLDF,TRBJ2-5,.,TRBV3-1,.
TGTGCCAGCACCCGGGACTCGGAGACCCAGTACTTC,CASTRDSETQYF,TRBJ2-5,.,TRBV13,.
TGCAGCGTAAGCGAGGAGGGGACCCAGTACTTC,CSVSEEGTQYF,TRBJ2-5,.,TRBV29-1,.
TGCAGTGCGCCTCTCCTAGGACAAGAGACCCAGTACTTC,CSAPLLGQETQYF,TRBJ2-5,.,TRBV20-1,.
TGTGCCAGCAGTGACAGAACCTACGAGCAGTACTTC,CASSDRTYEQYF,TRBJ2-7,.,TRBV6-2/TRBV6-3,few
TGCGCCAGCAGCCGGGACACTCCAGGGGGGTCCTCTGGGGCCAACGTCCTGACTTTC,CASSRDTPGGSSGANVLTF,TRBJ2-6,.,TRBV4-3,.
TGCAGTGCTAGGGCAGGGTTTGGTGGCTACACCTTC,CSARAGFGGYTF,TRBJ1-2,.,TRBV20-1,.
TGTGCCAGCAGTTCGGGACGGTATAGCAATCAGCCCCAGCATTTT,CASSSGRYSNQPQHF,TRBJ1-5,.,TRBV12-3/TRBV12-4,.
TGTGCCAGCAGCCAGGACTGGAGGAGGTACTTC,CASSQDWRRYF,TRBJ2-7,.,TRBV12-3/TRBV12-4,.
TGTGCCAGCAGTTCCCCTTCATATCGGGGGGCTCGTCGTAGTGAGCAGTTCTTC,CASSSPSYRGARRSEQFF,TRBJ2-1,.,TRBV28,.
TGTGCCAGCAGCTCGCCCACAGGTAGAAGGTCTAGCGGGCGAGGTGAGACCCAGTACTTC,CASSSPTGRRSSGRGETQYF,TRBJ2-5,TRBD2,TRBV11-2,.
TGTGCCAGACGCCGGGACATATCGGGGGGCTACACCTTC,CARRRDISGGYTF,TRBJ1-2,.,TRBV2,.
TGTGCCAGCAGCTTGAAACCTAGCGGGGGGTTTACAGATACGCAGTATTTT,CASSLKPSGGFTDTQYF,TRBJ2-3,TRBD2,TRBV5-6,.
TGTGCCAGCAGCCCTGGGCAGGGGTTAGGGACCCAGTACTTC,CASSPGQGLGTQYF,TRBJ2-5,.,TRBV3-1,once
TGCAGCGTTGAAGGCGGACACCCCTATGGCTACACCTTC,CSVEGGHPYGYTF,TRBJ1-2,.,TRBV29-1,.
TGTGCCAGCAGCCAAGATCAGGGAATAGCCTATGGCTACACCTTC,CASSQDQGIAYGYTF,TRBJ1-2,.,TRBV3-1,.
TGTGCCACCAGCAGAGATTTAGGAACAGATACGCAGTATTTT,CATSRDLGTDTQYF,TRBJ2-3,.,TRBV15,.
TGCAGCGTCAGCGAACTCTATGGCTACACCTTC,CSVSELYGYTF,TRBJ1-2,.,TRBV29-1,.
TGTGCCAGCGGTGGTAGGGGAGGGGAGTATATCTATGGCTACACCTTC,CASGGRGGEYIYGYTF,TRBJ1-2,.,TRBV28,.
TGTGCCAGCAGCTTACGGGACAGTAATGAAAAACTGTTTTTT,CASSLRDSNEKLFF,TRBJ1-4,TRBD1,TRBV7-6,once
TGCAGCGTTAAGAGGAGACTTGGGGATACGCAGTATTTT,CSVKRRLGDTQYF,TRBJ2-3,.,TRBV29-1,.
TGTGCCAGCAGCCAAGATCCCCAGGGAGATACGCAGTATTTT,CASSQDPQGDTQYF,TRBJ2-3,.,TRBV3-1,.
TGTGCCAGCAGCCAAGACGGGACTGCTAGCGGCACAGATACGCAGTATTTT,CASSQDGTASGTDTQYF,TRBJ2-3,.,TRBV3-1,.
TGTGCCTGGAGCACAGGCCTGAACACTGAAGCTTTCTTT,CAWSTGLNTEAFF,TRBJ1-1,.,TRBV30,.
TGTGCCAGCAGTGCCTACAGAGCCTATGGCTACACCTTC,CASSAYRAYGYTF,TRBJ1-2,.,TRBV27,.
TGTGCCAGCAGTTCAGGGATTACCGGGGAGCTGTTTTTT,CASSSGITGELFF,TRBJ2-2,.,TRBV6-6,.
TGTGCCAGCAGTTTGGAACTCAACACAGATACGCAGTATTTT,CASSLELNTDTQYF,TRBJ2-3,.,TRBV12-3/TRBV12-4,.
TGCGCCAGCAGCCAAGAAGTTGCAGGGGGCGCGGGGCCAGCTTTCTTT,CASSQEVAGGAGPAFF,TRBJ1-1,TRBD1,TRBV4-1,.
TGTGCCACCAGTGAGACTAGCGGGGGGGTCGCAGATACGCAGTATTTT,CATSETSGGVADTQYF,TRBJ2-3,TRBD2,TRBV24-1,.
TGTGCCACCAGTGATTTGTTGTCTAGCGCAAATGAGCAGTTCTTC,CATSDLLSSANEQFF,TRBJ2-1,.,TRBV24-1,.
TGTGCCAGTAGTATTATCTTGGGGGCTGATTCACCCCTCCACTTT,CASSIILGADSPLHF,TRBJ1-6,.,TRBV19,.
TGTGCCAGCAGTTTTACGGGACAGCCTAATGAAAAACTGTTTTTT,CASSFTGQPNEKLFF,TRBJ1-4,TRBD1,TRBV27,.
TGTGCCAGCAGTTTTAGGCTAGCGGGGACCCAAGAGACCCAGTACTTC,CASSFRLAGTQETQYF,TRBJ2-5,TRBD2,TRBV12-3/TRBV12-4,.
TGTGCCAGCAGCCCGGGGAGGACAGGGTCGGAGACCCAGTACTTC,CASSPGRTGSETQYF,TRBJ2-5,TRBD1,TRBV5-6,.
TGTGCCAGCAGCGCAGCTCAGCTTCAAGAGACCCAGTACTTC,CASSAAQLQETQYF,TRBJ2-5,.,TRBV7-9,.
TGTGCCAGCAGCTTAGATTTGAGGGCAGGGTGGTCCCAGCATTTT,CASSLDLRAGWSQHF,TRBJ1-5,.,TRBV7-2,.
TGTGCCAGCAGTTTAGAAGGGGAAAAACTGTTTTTT,CASSLEGEKLFF,TRBJ1-4,.,TRBV12-3/TRBV12-4,.
TGCAGCGTTGGTTCTAGCGGGGGTATATTTTTT,CSVGSSGGIFF,TRBJ2-2,TRBD2,TRBV29-1,.
TGTGCCAGCAGCCAGGGACCGAATTTAGTCACTACTGGGGCCAACGTCCTGACTTTC,CASSQGPNLVTTGANVLTF,TRBJ2-6,.,TRBV5-4,.
TGTGCCACCAGTGATTTGCCGACCGGGGAGCTGTTTTTT,CATSDLPTGELFF,TRBJ2-2,.,TRBV24-1,.
TGTGCCAGTAGTCCGGGACTACCCACAGATACGCAGTATTTT,CASSPGLPTDTQYF,TRBJ2-3,TRBD2,TRBV19,.
TGCAGCGTTGGGGGCATACAGGGGGCGAGTAGAGATACGCAGTATTTT,CSVGGIQGASRDTQYF,TRBJ2-3,TRBD1,TRBV29-1,.
TGTGCCAGCAGTCGGATAGCGGGAATGAACACCGGGGAGCTGTTTTTT,CASSRIAGMNTGELFF,TRBJ2-2,TRBD2,TRBV27,once
TGTGCCAGCAGCAAACCGGGACTGGTCCTCGGGGCCAACGTCCTGACTTTC,CASSKPGLVLGANVLTF,TRBJ2-6,.,TRBV7-8,.
TGTGCCAGCAGCCAGGGAGGGGGGACTAACTATGGCTACACCTTC,CASSQGGGTNYGYTF,TRBJ1-2,.,TRBV3-1,.
TGCAGTGCTAGAGCTCAAGATGGGTATCAAGAGACCCAGTACTTC,CSARAQDGYQETQYF,TRBJ2-5,.,TRBV20-1,.
TGTGCCAGCGCTCGGACTAGCGGGCTTTACAATGAGTTCTTC,CASARTSGLYNEFF,TRBJ2-1,TRBD2,TRBV6-5,.